This is a list of T cell receptor beta chains from one sample in a study of T cell responses to AZD1222 COVID-19 vaccine. Repertoires were generated with immunoSEQ multiplex PCR, while TCRdb's copy carries only in-frame clones and drops some. The sample consists of under 130,000 clones, 89% of them appearing once. Sequencing used peripheral blood, obtained 28 days after the second AZD1222 dose. These receptors were collected from an adult who received the AZD1222 COVID-19 vaccine. Each CDR3 is given with its conserved first and last residue. Fields, in order: clone size, D gene, V gene, J gene, CDR3 protein. D genes are given only for firm matches. The size entry is marked missing in some rows and otherwise reads once, few, many or a size class.

once	-	TRBV7-8	TRBJ2-3	CASSLTQSTDTQYF
-	TRBD1	TRBV5-1	TRBJ2-4	CASSIGTGGDIQYF
-	-	TRBV18	TRBJ2-4	CASSPLGNIQYF
once	-	TRBV7-2	TRBJ1-5	CASSLGLERNQPQHF
-	-	TRBV9	TRBJ1-4	CASSPRGGLGEKLFF
-	-	TRBV18	TRBJ1-1	CASSPSITYTEAFF
-	-	TRBV7-2	TRBJ2-5	CASSPDRETQYF
-	TRBD2	TRBV3-1/TRBV3-2	TRBJ2-3	CASSQQGLATDTQYF
-	-	TRBV15	TRBJ2-1	CATSRVAGPYNEQFF
-	-	TRBV28	TRBJ1-1	CASTTGTYREAFF
once	TRBD2	TRBV5-1	TRBJ2-3	CASSLATSGSGTDTQYF
-	TRBD1	TRBV9	TRBJ1-1	CASSLQGLGTEAFF
-	-	TRBV29-1	TRBJ1-1	CSGLKDPSEAFF
-	-	TRBV28	TRBJ2-2	CASSLTSQGELFF
-	-	TRBV7-9	TRBJ1-6	CASSRHGDNSPLHF
-	-	TRBV7-2	TRBJ2-1	CASSLRSRGGRRSYNEQFF
-	-	TRBV15	TRBJ2-5	CATSRDSGGSQETQYF
-	-	TRBV5-1	TRBJ1-5	CASSWRPGQPQHF
-	TRBD1	TRBV18	TRBJ2-7	CASSPKVLRQGAYEQYF
-	TRBD1	TRBV2	TRBJ1-4	CASRGDRANNEKLFF
-	-	TRBV3-1/TRBV3-2	TRBJ2-3	CASRRTLSTDTQYF
once	-	TRBV28	TRBJ2-7	CASSFNPPQYEQYF
-	-	TRBV27	TRBJ1-2	CASSLSAPGGYTF
-	-	TRBV28	TRBJ2-7	CTTGFSSYEQYF
-	TRBD2	TRBV4-2	TRBJ2-2	CASSLPLAGELTGELFF
-	-	TRBV5-6	TRBJ1-1	CASSWQGPDTEAFF
-	-	TRBV5-4	TRBJ2-2	CASSPPGAGELFF
-	-	TRBV7-2	TRBJ2-5	CASSLGTRTRGETQYF